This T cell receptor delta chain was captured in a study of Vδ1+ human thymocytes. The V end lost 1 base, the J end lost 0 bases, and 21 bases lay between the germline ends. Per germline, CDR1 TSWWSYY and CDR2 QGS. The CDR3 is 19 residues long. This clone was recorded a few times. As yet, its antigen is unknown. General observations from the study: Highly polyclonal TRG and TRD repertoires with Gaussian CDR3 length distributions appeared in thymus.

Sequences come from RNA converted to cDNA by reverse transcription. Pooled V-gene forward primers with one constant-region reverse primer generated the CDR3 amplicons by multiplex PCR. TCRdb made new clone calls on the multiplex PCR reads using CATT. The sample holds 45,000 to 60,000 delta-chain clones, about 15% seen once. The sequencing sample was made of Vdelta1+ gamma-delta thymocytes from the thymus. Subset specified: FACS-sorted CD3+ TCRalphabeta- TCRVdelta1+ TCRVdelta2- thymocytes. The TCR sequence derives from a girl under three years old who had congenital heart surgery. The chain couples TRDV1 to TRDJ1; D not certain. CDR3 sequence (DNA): TGTGCTCTTGGGGAACAACCCCTCTTCGGAATTGTGAACACCGATAAACTCATCTTT. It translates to CALGEQPLFGIVNTDKLIF.